This T cell receptor (beta chain) was profiled in a study of T-cell reconstitution after alpha-beta-depleted transplantation in children. As it was prepared, the TCRbeta library received unique molecular identifiers. TCRdb ran MiXCR on the PCR reads and lists one entry per CDR3 protein. The sample carries some 220,000 distinct CDR3 sequences, about 9.5% recorded once. The CDR3 is 14 amino acids. V gave up 0 bases and J gave up 5 bases, with 8 bases separating them. Looked up from germline, CDR1 is SGHAT and CDR2 is FQDESV (reference sequence). This clonotype originated in a human donor who donated a stem cell graft to a child with acute lymphoblastic leukemia. The chain carries TRBV11-1 and TRBJ2-1, with D tentatively TRBD1 (5 bases). Source: PBMCs from the stem cell graft donor, taken from the stem cell graft. In DNA, the CDR3 is TGTGCCAGCAGCTTAGCTTGGGGCCACAATGAGCAGTTCTTC. It is translated as CASSLAWGHNEQFF.